Reported below is one T cell receptor (beta chain). It lacks a known antigen. Every participant had a single incident cervical HPV16 infection, and women with prevalent HPV16 infections were excluded. Cervical HPV DNA was detected with MY09/MY11 PCR, and genotyping was done by dot-blot hybridization. Roughly 16 mL of heparinized blood were centrifuged, and the buffy coat was split into aliquots, frozen at -30 degrees C, and then kept at -80 degrees C. QIAGEN kits were used to extract genomic DNA from the buffy coat specimens. These data originate in a study of T cells in women clearing cervical HPV infection listed by TCRdb under 2018. Looking at the study overall: The cases were under 30 women with histologically confirmed HPV16-related CIN3 or worse, and 2 of these cases were invasive cancers. Controls were approximately 25 women whose single incident HPV16 infection cleared within 12 months without precancer or cancer developing. Blood from cases was collected at the visit where the lesion was first found, while blood from controls was collected once the infection could no longer be detected. Among cases, blood sampling came a median of nearly 150 days after lesion detection, with an interquartile range of roughly 85 to 230 days. HLA typing was available for only a few women, so HLA type could not be excluded as a confounder. This exploratory proof-of-principle case-control study, nested within the Guanacaste HPV Natural History Study in Costa Rica, compared TCR repertoires among women with different cervical HPV16 outcomes. Cases and controls were matched on age within five years and on year of sample collection. A median age of around 35 years was observed in cases versus 37 to 45 in controls, and no significant differences in baseline characteristics were found. The parent cohort enrolled around 9,800 women aged 18 or older in Guanacaste, Costa Rica, during about 1993 to 1994 and followed them for six to eight years. Quality controls consisted of five blinded duplicates per group, for a total of 60 or so samples made up of approximately 50 participants and roughly ten replicates. Here is what the overall study found, with its caveats: T-cell numbers per sample were unknown, so richness differences could reflect varying T-cell content rather than repertoire biology. By combining richness with V gene abundances, random forest classifiers separated cases from controls with an estimated AUC of just over 0.8. CIN3+ cases had significantly higher TCR repertoire richness than controls across sequencing depths, but evenness did not differ between the groups. The cross-sectional design could not show whether associations preceded infection or resulted from it; effector/memory subsets and HPV-specific T cells were not isolated.

TCR beta CDR3 regions were amplified by multiplex PCR using the immunoSEQ assay from an average of about 1,200 ng genomic DNA per sample. The assay corrected primer bias using a complete synthetic TCR repertoire to establish an amplification baseline. Amplicons were sequenced on the Illumina platform. Per the source publication's procedure: Sequence errors were corrected by clustering with frequency ratios and a modified nearest-neighbor algorithm, and the sequences were then analyzed in the immunoSEQ Analyzer using IMGT gene definitions. At each rarefaction depth, TCR richness and evenness were averaged over 20 rarefaction repeats, and samples with fewer sequences than the depth were excluded. V, D and J gene relative abundances were compared between groups with Wilcoxon rank sum tests, applying FDR correction. In the blinded duplicates, the intraclass correlation was 90% to 97% for TCR richness and averaged around 78% across 65 to 75 gene segments. TCRdb carries this immuneACCESS record with in-frame sequences only. Its versions omit some clonotypes, under half of them owing to an unresolved V gene in the studies checked, with the rest unexplained. V and J calls and clone size are those listed in that table; D and trimming were worked out from the DNA. The sample's clone listing holds about 37,000 clones. The ten largest clones capture 5.5% to 8% of the sample.

Sequenced input: blood buffy coat. This TCR came from a woman between 18 and 70 years old with a cervical HPV16 infection that either progressed to CIN3+ or cleared (not recorded which).

Partial CDR3 DNA: TGTGCCAGCACCATAGACGGGGGATTCAATGAG. This sequence encodes CASTIDGGFNE. The full-length CDR3 reads as CASTIDGGFNEQFF. The V and J genes are TRBV11-2 and TRBJ2-1, with a tentative D gene TRBD2 over 6 matching bases. The observed sequence ends 3 residues before the CDR3 terminus, with the missing tail filled in from the germline J gene. The CDR1 and CDR2 encoded by the germline V gene are SGHAT and FQNNGV. V was cut back by 7 bases and J by 6 bases, leaving a gap of 16 bases between them. The CDR3, from cysteine to phenylalanine, totals 14 residues. Shown are 33 bases from within the CDR3, in frame from base 1.